This section outlines one TCR beta chain sequence together with its context. The data are from a study of CD8+CD57+ T cells in acquired aplastic anemia. TCR beta VDJ and CDR3 profiling used genomic DNA as template. TCRdb independently ran MiXCR on the reads; one entry per CDR3 protein. The sample has just over 200,000 distinct CDR3 sequences; approximately 65% are singletons. For sequencing, patients were chosen who had shown expansion of CD8+CD57+ cells by flow cytometry. Germline-derived CDR1 and CDR2 are SEHNR and FQNEAQ (reference sequence). This CDR3 has 15 residues. With V trimmed by 5 bases and J by 8 bases, 9 bases remained unmatched.

The rearrangement links TRBV7-9 to TRBJ1-4, with 9 positions matching TRBD1. The sequencing input was sorted CD4+, CD8+, or CD8+CD57+ T cells (not recorded which) from PBMCs. The source of this sequence is a human donor with aplastic anemia. The CDR3 sequence: CASSTQTGGLEKLFF. CDR3 in DNA: TGTGCCAGCAGCACCCAGACAGGGGGTTTGGAAAAACTGTTTTTT.